The 22 T cell receptor beta chains presented below share a single source sample, sequenced in a study of T cell repertoires in cytomegalovirus infection. These receptors are not linked to any known antigen. TCRdb re-derived calls from the reads in MiXCR, one entry per CDR3 protein. The table has approximately 910,000 distinct CDR3 sequences, 30% to 40% seen once. The input for sequencing was cultured CD8+ T cells from PBMCs, taken from culture after CMV antigen stimulation. Every receptor here comes from a human donor in good health (CMV status not recorded). Some clones in this sample may be carry-over from other donors' samples.

The chain couples TRBV27 to TRBJ2-7; 8 bases are a match to TRBD1. V gave up 5 bases and J gave up 2 bases; unmatched junction bases: 11. The germline gives CDR1 MNHEY, CDR2 SMNVEV (reference sequence). The CDR3 extends over 16 amino acids. The CDR3 loop is CASSHSTGDITYEQYF. The CDR3 DNA sequence: TGTGCCAGCAGTCACTCGACAGGGGACATAACCTACGAGCAGTACTTC.

This clonotype was found a few times. J is TRBJ2-5 and V is TRBV4-3; TRBD2 is a possible D gene (6 bases). There are 15 residues in the CDR3. The V gene's germline CDR1 is LGHNA and CDR2 YSLEER. V lost 1 base, J lost 4 bases, and 13 bases lay in between. CDR3 DNA sequence: TGCGCCAGCAGCCAAGGGGGCGGGGACGGAGAGACCCAGTACTTC. This translates into CASSQGGGDGETQYF.

The chain joins TRBV15 to TRBJ1-5, with 8 bases fitting TRBD1. The germline CDR1 and CDR2 sequences are LNHNV and YYDKDF (reference sequence). V trimming: 5 bases; J trimming: 7 bases; junction bases outside the gene matches: 7. CDR3 length equals 14 residues. For the CDR3, the DNA is TGTGCCACCAGCCTGGACAGGGAATACCAGCCCCAGCATTTT. As protein: CATSLDREYQPQHF.

The chain carries TRBV6-1 and TRBJ2-7; D perhaps matches TRBD1 (6 bases). The CDR3 totals 13 residues. CDR1 and CDR2 (germline): MNHNS, SASEGT. V was trimmed by 7 bases and J by 4 bases, leaving 14 bases between them. The CDR3 region has the DNA TGTGCCAGCACCCTAGGACAGTATTACGAGCAGTACTTC. Protein product: CASTLGQYYEQYF.

This clonotype was detected many times. The rearrangement links TRBV7-9 to TRBJ2-5; tentatively, D is TRBD1 (6 bases). The CDR3 runs to 16 residues. Trimming shortened V by 11 bases and J by 2 bases, and 24 bases separated the two germline ends. Germline lookup yields CDR1 SEHNR and CDR2 FQNEAQ (reference sequence). DNA of the CDR3: TGTGCCGTCCCGAACAGGGACCGCTTGCTTCAAGAGACCCAGTACTTC. Its protein is CAVPNRDRLLQETQYF.

This clonotype was observed a few times. The genes are TRBV3-1 and TRBJ2-1; 12 bases fit TRBD2. Germline CDR1 LGHDT, CDR2 YNNKEL (reference sequence). The CDR3 runs 19 residues. Trimming at V came to 3 bases and at J to 2 bases, leaving 11 bases not matched to a gene. CDR3 sequence: CASSHAPGLAGPTYNEQFF. CDR3 DNA sequence: TGTGCCAGCAGCCATGCACCGGGACTAGCGGGCCCTACCTACAATGAGCAGTTCTTC.

This clonotype was counted between two and nine times. The chain carries TRBV9 and TRBJ1-3, with D hard to call. The V end was cut by 2 bases, the J end by 8 bases, with 11 bases between. The CDR3 loop spans 13 amino acids. CDR1 and CDR2 from the germline V gene are SGDLS and YYNGEE. The CDR3 spells CASSVREGDTIYF. CDR3 coding DNA: TGTGCCAGCAGCGTCCGGGAGGGAGACACCATATATTTT. The whole variable domain, remainder taken from reference TRBV9 and TRBJ1-3, is DSGVTQTPKHLITATGQRVTLRCSPRSGDLSVYWYQQSLDQGLQFLIQYYNGEERAKGNILERFSAQQFPDLHSELNLSSLELGDSALYFCASSVREGDTIYFGEGSWLTVV.

This clonotype was detected a few times. The rearrangement uses TRBV4-1 and TRBJ1-6; TRBD1 matches 8 bases. Trimming cost V 1 base and J 5 bases; bases outside gene matches: 1. The CDR3 runs to 15 residues. The germline V gene has CDR1 MGHRA and CDR2 YSYEKL. The CDR3: CASSQVDRDNSPLHF. The CDR3 DNA sequence: TGCGCCAGCAGCCAAGTGGACAGGGATAATTCACCCCTCCACTTT.

This clonotype was detected once. A much larger clonotype is one base distant, so this may be a read error. No conserved phenylalanine or tryptophan ends this CDR3, so it is likely a read error. The chain couples TRBV7-6 to TRBJ2-3, with TRBD2 matching 8 bases. This CDR3 is built from 14 residues. The germline V gene has CDR1 SGHVS and CDR2 FNYEAQ. V dropped 3 bases and J dropped 4; count of bases not matched to a gene: 3. The DNA for the CDR3 is TGTGCCAGCAGCTTTTCGGGGGGGCCAGATACGCAGTATATT. Translated: CASSFSGGPDTQYI.

V gene TRBV6-8 combines with J gene TRBJ2-1; D possibly matches TRBD1 or TRBD2 (5 bases each). This CDR3 region has 13 residues. Germline V gives CDR1 MNHGY, CDR2 SAAAGT. Trimming cost V 8 bases and J 1 base, with 9 bases left between them. CDR3 region: CASGGVSYNEQFF. The CDR3 DNA is TGTGCCAGCGGGGGAGTTTCCTACAATGAGCAGTTCTTC.

V is TRBV12-3 or TRBV12-4 and J is TRBJ2-3, with D possibly TRBD1 on 5 matching bases. The CDR3 is made up of 13 amino acids. V lost 7 bases and J lost 3, with 11 bases in between. CDR3 in amino acids: CASTERGTDTQYF. For the CDR3, the DNA is TGTGCCAGCACCGAAAGGGGTACAGATACGCAGTATTTT.

V is TRBV6-1 and J is TRBJ2-2; tentatively, D is TRBD1 (6 bases). The CDR3 loop spans 16 amino acids. Germline CDR1 is MNHNS and CDR2 is SASEGT. The ends were cut back, 2 bases at V and 7 bases at J, with 17 bases in the middle. CDR3 nucleotide sequence: TGTGCCAGCAGTGAATTCAACAGGGTAGAGGGCGGGGAGCTGTTTTTT. Its translation is CASSEFNRVEGGELFF.

The rearrangement uses TRBV19 and TRBJ1-1; D perhaps matches TRBD1 (5 bases). Between the trimmed V and J ends, which lost 7 bases and 4 bases, there was a span of 13 bases. There are 13 residues in the CDR3. Germline CDR1 and CDR2: LNHDA and SQIVND (reference sequence). CDR3 loop: CASMVVGGTEAFF. Written as DNA, the CDR3 is TGTGCCAGTATGGTGGTGGGGGGCACTGAAGCTTTCTTT.

This clonotype appeared a few times. The chain recombines TRBV6-2 or TRBV6-3 with TRBJ2-2; TRBD1 matches 9 bases. CDR3 length: 17 residues. Germline V gene lookup returns CDR1 MNHEY and CDR2 SVGEGT. V shed 2 bases and J 7 bases; nucleotides not matched to a gene: 11. The CDR3 DNA reads as TGTGCCAGCAGTTACCCTACCGGGACAGGGTTGGACGGGGAGCTGTTTTTT. This codes for CASSYPTGTGLDGELFF.

This clonotype has only a few counts. This rearrangement joins TRBV29-1 to TRBJ2-6, with D unresolved. The germline V gene encodes CDR1 SQVTM and CDR2 ANQGSEA. The length of the CDR3 is 14 residues. Trimming left V 2 bases short and J 4 bases short, with 9 bases between. CDR3 in DNA: TGCAGCGTTGAATCGTGGCCCGGGGCCAACGTCCTGACTTTC. Translating it yields CSVESWPGANVLTF.

This clonotype occurred a few times. The rearrangement joins TRBV4-1 to TRBJ1-1, with D unclear. V lost 0 bases and J lost 0, with 23 bases in between. The germline V gene encodes CDR1 MGHRA and CDR2 YSYEKL. The CDR3 length is 20 residues. The CDR3, as DNA: TGCGCCAGCAGCCAAGATACGGCGAAAGTACAGCTCAGAATGAACACTGAAGCTTTCTTT. Its protein product is CASSQDTAKVQLRMNTEAFF.

This clonotype was counted a few times. The CDR3 reads CASSFVGLAGEETQYF. The CDR3 region has the DNA TGTGCCAGCAGTTTTGTGGGACTAGCGGGGGAAGAGACCCAGTACTTC. The chain combines TRBV12-3 or TRBV12-4 with TRBJ2-5; 14 bases align to TRBD2. Losses at the gene ends were 3 bases for V and 3 bases for J; bases not matched to a gene: 3. The CDR3 is 16 residues long.

The rearrangement joins TRBV7-8 to TRBJ1-2; D is perhaps TRBD1 (5 bases). Germline loops: CDR1 SGHVS, CDR2 FQNEAQ. V dropped 5 bases and J dropped 8 bases, with 15 bases sitting between them. The CDR3 covers 13 residues. In DNA, the CDR3 is TGTGCCAGCAGCAGAAGGGACTATGAGGGCTACACCTTC. Translated: CASSRRDYEGYTF.

This clonotype was recorded a few times. The V gene is TRBV28, the J gene TRBJ1-2, with no clear D. The V end was cut by 5 bases, the J end by 4 bases, with 17 bases between. This CDR3 is built from 15 residues. Germline CDR1 MDHEN, CDR2 SYDVKM. The CDR3 loop reads CASSPVTNLAYGYTF. The CDR3 DNA reads TGTGCCAGCAGTCCGGTGACAAATCTTGCCTATGGCTACACCTTC.

There are many counts of this clonotype. The genes are TRBV20-1 and TRBJ2-1; D is ambiguous. CDR1 DFQATT and CDR2 SNEGSKA come from the germline V gene (reference sequence). The CDR3 runs 11 residues. V shed 0 bases and J shed 6 bases, with 3 bases lying between them. CDR3: CSARDFNEQFF. Here the CDR3 DNA reads TGCAGTGCTAGAGATTTCAATGAGCAGTTCTTC.

In regard to this clonotype: This may stem from a read error, because a much larger clone lies one nucleotide away. The chain links TRBV7-2 to TRBJ1-2, with unresolved D. This CDR3 has 14 residues. Germline V gives CDR1 SGHTA, CDR2 FQGNSA. In DNA form, the CDR3 reads TGTGCCAGCAGAGTCAGAGGGTATAACTTTGGCTACACCTTC. Its protein product is CASRVRGYNFGYTF. Filled out from reference TRBV7-2 and TRBJ1-2, the complete variable domain reads GAGVSQSPSNKVTEKGKDVELRCDPISGHTALYWYRQSLGQGLEFLIYFQGNSAPDKSGLPSDRFSAERTGGSVSTLTIQRTQQEDSAVYLCASRVRGYNFGYTFGSGTRLTVV.

This clonotype was found many times. This rearrangement joins TRBV7-8 to TRBJ1-5; the D is unclear. Germline V lookup: CDR1 SGHVS, CDR2 FQNEAQ. The CDR3 runs 15 residues. Trimming left V 3 bases short and J 3 bases short, with 12 bases between. The CDR3 coding sequence is TGTGCCAGCAGCTTCCAGGAGGGCGTCAATCAGCCCCAGCATTTT. Its protein is CASSFQEGVNQPQHF.